The 16 T cell receptor beta chains below all came from one sample that was sequenced in a study of Graves' ophthalmopathy and Graves' hyperthyroidism. Transcripts of RNA were the source for amplifying TCR beta CDR3 regions. Amplification began with first-round RT-PCR using HTBI primers, then second-round multiplex PCR was performed. TCRdb re-derived calls from the multiplex PCR reads in MiXCR, one entry per CDR3 protein. The top ten clones hold 44% of a sample with almost 750,000 distinct CDR3 sequences, 35% to 50% of them seen once. Sequenced sample: peripheral blood. The receptor set was obtained from an adult man with Graves' ophthalmopathy.

V gene TRBV25-1 combines with J gene TRBJ1-6, with a weak D call TRBD1 (6 bases). V was pared by 8 bases and J by 4 bases, with 15 bases between. This CDR3 has 15 residues. In germline, CDR1 is MGHDK, CDR2 SYGVNS. CDR3 protein: CASSQQGGYNSPLHF. The CDR3 DNA follows: TGTGCCAGCTCACAACAGGGTGGTTATAATTCACCCCTCCACTTT.

This clonotype was seen a few times. This chain links TRBV2 with TRBJ2-3; TRBD1 is a possible D gene (6 bases). Per germline, CDR1 SNHLY and CDR2 FYNNEI. The CDR3 sequence is 15 residues long. Trimming removed 7 bases at V and 2 bases at J, with 16 bases between. CDR3 coding DNA: TGTGCCAGCACCCCAGGGGTCTCTTTCACAGATACGCAGTATTTT. As protein: CASTPGVSFTDTQYF.

V usage is TRBV29-1 and J usage is TRBJ2-5; 7 bases match TRBD1. The J call may be wrong; the DNA end is better matched by TRBJ2-1. This CDR3 region has 13 residues. Germline V gene sequence: CDR1 SQVTM, CDR2 ANQGSEA. CDR3: CSVGGQQYNEQFF. CDR3 DNA sequence: TGCAGCGTTGGGGGACAGCAATACAATGAGCAGTTCTTC.

Concerning this clonotype itself: It may be a read error: a sequence one base away is much more abundant. CDR3 sequence reads: CASSIRDRTETFF. CDR3 coding DNA: TGTGCCAGCAGTATCCGGGACAGGACCGAAACTTTCTTT. This chain links TRBV7-2 with TRBJ1-1; 8 nucleotides align to TRBD1. The germline gives CDR1 SGHTA, CDR2 FQGNSA. V shed 6 bases, J shed 12 bases, and the junction held 12 bases outside the gene matches. The CDR3 runs 13 residues.

This clonotype was counted at least ten times. The chain has TRBV7-9 and TRBJ1-1; no firm D call. Germline lookup yields CDR1 SEHNR and CDR2 FQNEAQ (reference sequence). The CDR3 is 13 residues long. The ends were cut back, 7 bases at V and 1 base at J, with 10 bases in the middle. The CDR3 region is CASTVTQNTEAFF. The CDR3 DNA sequence: TGTGCCAGCACCGTCACACAGAACACTGAAGCTTTCTTT.

The sample holds many counts of this clonotype. The V and J genes are TRBV2 and TRBJ1-1; no firm D call. V was clipped by 4 bases and J by 2 bases, with 8 bases between them. This CDR3 comprises 13 residues. CDR1 and CDR2 (germline): SNHLY, FYNNEI. CDR3 protein: CASSGGDNTEAFF. DNA for the CDR3: TGTGCCAGCAGTGGAGGAGACAACACTGAAGCTTTCTTT.

The chain links TRBV25-1 to TRBJ2-5; D unclear. V lost 6 bases and J 5 bases, leaving 16 bases between the germline ends. The germline gives CDR1 MGHDK, CDR2 SYGVNS. CDR3 length: 14 residues. This CDR3 reads CASSQDKVRETQYF. DNA of the CDR3: TGTGCCAGCAGCCAAGACAAGGTTCGGGAGACCCAGTACTTC.

For this clonotype: A read error may account for a junction end that differs from germline. The gene calls are TRBV2 and TRBJ2-7, with a tentative D call TRBD2 (5 bases). The J call may be in error: the DNA end matches TRBJ2-1 better. CDR3 size: 13 residues. Germline CDR1 reads SNHLY; CDR2 reads FYNNEI. The CDR3, as DNA: TGTGCCAGCAGGAGGACTGGCTACGATGAGCAGTTCTTC. Amino acid sequence: CASRRTGYDEQFF.

The rearrangement uses TRBV28 and TRBJ2-6, with D hard to call. Germline CDR1 reads MDHEN; CDR2 reads SYDVKM. The CDR3 contains 15 residues. The ends were cut back, 6 bases at V and 4 bases at J, with 13 bases in the middle. The DNA for the CDR3 is TGTGCCAGCAGGGGAAGGGATTCCGGGGCCAACGTCCTGACTTTC. This gives the protein CASRGRDSGANVLTF.

DNA of the CDR3: TGTGCCAGCAGTGAGAACAGGGCCGGGGGCTATGGCTACACCTTC. Protein: CASSENRAGGYGYTF. The rearrangement links TRBV2 to TRBJ1-2; TRBD1 is a possible D gene (6 bases). V was cut by 3 bases and J by 4 bases, with 15 bases left in between. Per germline, CDR1 SNHLY and CDR2 FYNNEI. The CDR3 length is 15 residues.

This clonotype was found a few times. V usage is TRBV9 and J usage is TRBJ2-7; 7 bases are a match to TRBD2. Per the germline V gene, CDR1 is SGDLS and CDR2 is YYNGEE. V shed 5 bases and J 2 bases; nucleotides not matched to a gene: 7. The CDR3 is 14 residues long. The CDR3 is CASSGGVGTYEQYF. The CDR3 bases are TGTGCCAGCAGTGGGGGGGTAGGAACCTACGAGCAGTACTTC. Drawing the rest from reference TRBV9 and TRBJ2-7, the complete variable domain is DSGVTQTPKHLITATGQRVTLRCSPRSGDLSVYWYQQSLDQGLQFLIQYYNGEERAKGNILERFSAQQFPDLHSELNLSSLELGDSALYFCASSGGVGTYEQYFGPGTRLTVT.

This clonotype was detected ten times or more. The chain combines TRBV7-9 with TRBJ2-7; 11 bases agree with TRBD2. V lost 4 bases, J lost 0 bases, and 5 bases stayed unmatched. The CDR3 length is 16 residues. From germline, CDR1 is SEHNR and CDR2 FQNEAQ (reference sequence). In DNA, the CDR3 is TGTGCCAGCAGCTCGCGACTAGCGGGGACCTCCTACGAGCAGTACTTC. Its protein product is CASSSRLAGTSYEQYF.

The rearrangement uses TRBV25-1 and TRBJ1-2; D possibly corresponds to TRBD1 (6 bases). Germline V gene sequence: CDR1 MGHDK, CDR2 SYGVNS. The V end lost 8 bases, the J end lost 5 bases, and 15 bases lay between the germline ends. CDR3 length: 13 amino acids. The CDR3 coding sequence is TGTGCCAGCTCACCTGATCAGGGGTATGGCTACACCTTC. It is translated as CASSPDQGYGYTF.

V is TRBV4-2 and J is TRBJ2-5; 8 bases agree with TRBD1. This CDR3 region has 18 residues. Germline V gene lookup returns CDR1 LGHNA and CDR2 YNFKEQ. V was pared by 1 base and J by 5 bases, with 15 bases of the junction left unmatched. The CDR3, as DNA: TGTGCCAGCAGCCAAGTACGGCAGGGGGCCACCCAGAGGGAGACCCAGTACTTC. It translates to CASSQVRQGATQRETQYF.

The V call is TRBV25-1, the J call TRBJ1-5; 10 bases map to TRBD1. Per the germline V gene, CDR1 is MGHDK and CDR2 is SYGVNS. V was pared by 5 bases and J by 7 bases, with 14 bases of the junction left unmatched. The CDR3 is made up of 17 amino acids. The CDR3 nucleotides are TGTGCCAGCAGTTTACGACAGGGGGCGAAGATCCGGCAGCCCCAGCATTTT. Its translation: CASSLRQGAKIRQPQHF.

This rearrangement joins TRBV20-1 to TRBJ1-5; 9 positions agree with TRBD1. This CDR3 is 14 amino acids long. From germline, CDR1 is DFQATT and CDR2 SNEGSKA (reference sequence). The trim removed 5 bases at V and 5 bases at J, leaving 7 bases unmatched. CDR3 amino acids: CSAGTGQADQPQHF. CDR3 DNA sequence: TGCAGTGCTGGGACAGGGCAAGCGGATCAGCCCCAGCATTTT.